Shown below are 4 T cell receptor beta chains from a single sample sequenced in a study of T cell repertoires in cytomegalovirus infection (dated 2019 in TCRdb). The run used an Illumina HiSeq 1500. TCRdb reworked the public reads: Q25 trimming with fastp, MiXCR clone assembly, productive beta chains retained. Every CDR3 protein is listed once, alongside the most common genes and DNA of its rows. This sample gives fewer than 250,000 distinct CDR3 sequences in total; 12% of them show up just once. The ten top clones hold 1.5% to 2% of the sample. Sequenced: PBMCs. Receptors originate from a human donor in good health (CMV status not recorded). Some clones in this sample may be carry-over from other donors' samples.

This clonotype was counted only a few times. The genes are TRBV4-3 and TRBJ1-5; TRBD1 is a possible D gene (5 bases). The CDR3 spans 15 residues. The germline CDR1 and CDR2 sequences are LGHNA and YSLEER. Trimming removed 3 bases at V and 1 base at J, with 10 bases between. The DNA of the CDR3 is TGCGCCAGCAGCCAGGGGCTGGGGAGCAATCAGCCCCAGCATTTT. It specifies CASSQGLGSNQPQHF.

Details on this clonotype: A read error may be the cause here, since a much bigger clone is one base away. This CDR3 is missing its conserved last phenylalanine or tryptophan, likely due to a read error. The chain links TRBV4-1 to TRBJ2-7; D call uncertain. Trimming removed 0 bases from V and 2 bases from J, with 5 bases in between. From germline, CDR1 is MGHRA and CDR2 YSYEKL. The CDR3 is 13 residues long. The CDR3 loop is CASSQEPTYEQYL. CDR3 nucleotides: TGCGCCAGCAGCCAAGAACCTACCTACGAGCAGTACTTA.

This clonotype was detected many times. The rearrangement uses TRBV6-5 and TRBJ1-5, with a possible D match to TRBD1 (5 bases). V lost 5 bases and J lost 6, with 14 bases in between. The CDR3 covers 14 residues. In germline, CDR1 is MNHEY, CDR2 SVGAGI. Here the CDR3 DNA reads TGTGCCAGCAGTCCAGACAGAAACCCTCAGCCCCAGCATTTT. It is translated as CASSPDRNPQPQHF.

This clonotype has at least ten counts. V is TRBV7-2 and J is TRBJ1-2; a weak D match, TRBD1 (5 bases). CDR1 is SGHTA, CDR2 FQGNSA, per germline. The CDR3 sequence is 16 residues long. V was trimmed by 5 bases and J by 3 bases, leaving 19 bases between them. The CDR3 nucleotides read TGTGCCAGCAGCCCCCGAACAGGCTACGACCACTATGGCTACACCTTC. Residues: CASSPRTGYDHYGYTF.